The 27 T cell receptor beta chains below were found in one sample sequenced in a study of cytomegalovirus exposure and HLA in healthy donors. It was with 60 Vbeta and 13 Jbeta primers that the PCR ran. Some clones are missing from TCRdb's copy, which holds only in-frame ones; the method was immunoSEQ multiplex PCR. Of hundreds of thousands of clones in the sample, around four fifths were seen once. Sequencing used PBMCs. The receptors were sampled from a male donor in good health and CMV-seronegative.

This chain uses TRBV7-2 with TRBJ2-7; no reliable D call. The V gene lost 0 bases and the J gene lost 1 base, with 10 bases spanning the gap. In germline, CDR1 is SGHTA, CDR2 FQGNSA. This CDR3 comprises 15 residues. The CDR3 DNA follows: TGTGCCAGCAGCTTAGCGGGCAGCTTTTCCTACGAGCAGTACTTC. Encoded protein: CASSLAGSFSYEQYF.

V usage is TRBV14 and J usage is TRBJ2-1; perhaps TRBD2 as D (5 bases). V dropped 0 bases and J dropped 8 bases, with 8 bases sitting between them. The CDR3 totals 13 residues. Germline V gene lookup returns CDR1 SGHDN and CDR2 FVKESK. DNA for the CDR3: TGTGCCAGCAGCCAAGAGGTGGAGGATGAGCAGTTCTTC. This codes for CASSQEVEDEQFF.

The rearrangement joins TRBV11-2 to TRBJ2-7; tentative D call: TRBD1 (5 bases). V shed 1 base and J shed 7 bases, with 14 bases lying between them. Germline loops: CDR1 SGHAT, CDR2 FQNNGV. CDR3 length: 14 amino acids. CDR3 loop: CASSLAGRAAEQYF. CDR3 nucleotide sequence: TGTGCCAGCAGCTTAGCGGGCAGGGCGGCGGAGCAGTACTTC.

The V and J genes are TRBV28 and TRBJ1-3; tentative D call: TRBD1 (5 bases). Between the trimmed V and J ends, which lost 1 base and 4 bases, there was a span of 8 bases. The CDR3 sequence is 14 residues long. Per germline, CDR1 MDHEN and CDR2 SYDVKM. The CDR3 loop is CASSLSNRGNTIYF. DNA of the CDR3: TGTGCCAGCAGTTTATCAAACAGGGGAAACACCATATATTTT.

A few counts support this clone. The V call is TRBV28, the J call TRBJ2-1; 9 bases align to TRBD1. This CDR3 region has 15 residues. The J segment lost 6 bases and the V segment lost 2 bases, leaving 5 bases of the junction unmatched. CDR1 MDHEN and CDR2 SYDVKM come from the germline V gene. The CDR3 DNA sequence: TGTGCCAGCAGTTTACCACAGGGGGCAGTCAATGAGCAGTTCTTC. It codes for CASSLPQGAVNEQFF.

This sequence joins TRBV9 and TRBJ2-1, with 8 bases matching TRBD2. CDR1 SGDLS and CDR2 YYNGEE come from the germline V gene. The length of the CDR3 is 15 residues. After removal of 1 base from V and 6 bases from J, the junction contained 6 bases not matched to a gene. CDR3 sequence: CASSVSPGGPNEQFF. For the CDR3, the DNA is TGTGCCAGCAGCGTATCGCCGGGAGGGCCCAATGAGCAGTTCTTC.

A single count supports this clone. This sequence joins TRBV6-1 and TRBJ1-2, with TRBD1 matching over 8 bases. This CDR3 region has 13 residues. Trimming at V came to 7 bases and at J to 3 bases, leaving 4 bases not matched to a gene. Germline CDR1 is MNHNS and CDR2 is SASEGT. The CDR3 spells CASNQDRDYGYTF. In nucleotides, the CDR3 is TGTGCCAGCAACCAGGACAGGGACTATGGCTACACCTTC.

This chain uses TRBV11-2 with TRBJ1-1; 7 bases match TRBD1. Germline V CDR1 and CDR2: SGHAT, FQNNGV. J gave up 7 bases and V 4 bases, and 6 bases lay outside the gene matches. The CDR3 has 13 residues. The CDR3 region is CASSSTGVGEAFF. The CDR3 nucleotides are TGTGCCAGCAGCTCCACAGGGGTCGGTGAAGCTTTCTTT.

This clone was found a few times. CDR3 loop: CASSQPGQVAGYTF. Here the CDR3 DNA reads TGTGCCAGCAGCCAACCGGGACAGGTGGCTGGCTACACCTTC. The V gene is TRBV14, the J gene TRBJ1-2; TRBD1 aligns across 8 bases. The CDR3 spans 14 residues. The V gene end was trimmed by 2 bases and the J gene end by 7 bases; junction bases not matched to a gene: 6. Germline V CDR1 and CDR2: SGHDN, FVKESK.

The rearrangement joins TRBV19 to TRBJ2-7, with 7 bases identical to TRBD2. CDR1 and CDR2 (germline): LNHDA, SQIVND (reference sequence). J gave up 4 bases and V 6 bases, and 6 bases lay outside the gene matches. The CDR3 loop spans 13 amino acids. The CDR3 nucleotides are TGTGCCAGTAGCCCTAGCGGAGGGTACGAGCAGTACTTC. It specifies CASSPSGGYEQYF.

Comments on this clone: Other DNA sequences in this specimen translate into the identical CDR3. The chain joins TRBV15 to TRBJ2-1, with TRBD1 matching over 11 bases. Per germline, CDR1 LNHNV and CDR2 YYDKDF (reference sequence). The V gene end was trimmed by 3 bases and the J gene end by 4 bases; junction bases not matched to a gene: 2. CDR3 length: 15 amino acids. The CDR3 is CATSRDRGPYNEQFF. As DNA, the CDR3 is TGTGCCACCAGCAGGGACAGGGGGCCTTACAATGAGCAGTTCTTC.

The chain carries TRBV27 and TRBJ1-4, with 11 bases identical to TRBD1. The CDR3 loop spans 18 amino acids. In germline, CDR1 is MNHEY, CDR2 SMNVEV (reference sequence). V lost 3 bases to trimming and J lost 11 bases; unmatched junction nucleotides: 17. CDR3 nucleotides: TGTGCCAGCAGTTTTAGTCTCCCAGGACAGGGGGCCGGATGGAAACTGTTTTTT. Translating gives CASSFSLPGQGAGWKLFF.

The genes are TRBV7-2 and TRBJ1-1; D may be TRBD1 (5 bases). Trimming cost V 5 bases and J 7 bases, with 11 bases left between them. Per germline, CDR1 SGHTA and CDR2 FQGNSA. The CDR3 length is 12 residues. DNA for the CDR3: TGTGCCAGCAGCCCCTACGGGGGTGAAGCTTTCTTT. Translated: CASSPYGGEAFF.

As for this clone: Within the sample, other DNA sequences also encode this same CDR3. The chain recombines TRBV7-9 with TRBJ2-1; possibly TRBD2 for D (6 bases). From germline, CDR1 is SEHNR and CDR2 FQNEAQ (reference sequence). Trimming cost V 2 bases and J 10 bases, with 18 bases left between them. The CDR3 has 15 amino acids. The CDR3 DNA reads TGTGCCAGCAGCTTACGGGACTCCTTTGCAAACGAGCAGTTCTTC. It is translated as CASSLRDSFANEQFF.

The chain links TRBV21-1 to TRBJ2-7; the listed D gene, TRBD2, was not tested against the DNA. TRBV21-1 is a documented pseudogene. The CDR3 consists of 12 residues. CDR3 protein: CASSKGRGEQYF. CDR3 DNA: TGTGCCAGCAGCAAAGGCCGGGGTGAGCAGTACTTC.

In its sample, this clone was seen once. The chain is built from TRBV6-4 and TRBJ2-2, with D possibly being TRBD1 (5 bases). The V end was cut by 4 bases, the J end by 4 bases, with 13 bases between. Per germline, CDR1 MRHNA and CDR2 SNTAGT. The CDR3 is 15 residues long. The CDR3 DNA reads TGTGCCAGCAGTGTTGTCTCAGGGCCCACCGGGGAGCTGTTTTTT. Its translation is CASSVVSGPTGELFF.

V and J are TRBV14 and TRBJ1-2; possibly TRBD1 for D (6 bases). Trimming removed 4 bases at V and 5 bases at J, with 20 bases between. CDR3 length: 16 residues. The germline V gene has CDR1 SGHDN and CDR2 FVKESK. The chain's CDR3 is CASSPHGGATLYGYTF. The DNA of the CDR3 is TGTGCCAGCAGCCCTCATGGGGGGGCTACATTATATGGCTACACCTTC.

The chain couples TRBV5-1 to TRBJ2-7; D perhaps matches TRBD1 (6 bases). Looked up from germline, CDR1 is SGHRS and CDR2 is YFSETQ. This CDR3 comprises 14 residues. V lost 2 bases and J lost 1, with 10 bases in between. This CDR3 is CASSFKQGSYEQYF. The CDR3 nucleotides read TGCGCCAGCAGCTTTAAACAGGGTTCCTACGAGCAGTACTTC.

CDR3 sequence: CASSLINPGDGELFF. As DNA, the CDR3 is TGTGCCAGCAGTTTAATCAATCCGGGGGACGGGGAGCTGTTTTTT. This chain uses TRBV28 with TRBJ2-2, with a weak D call TRBD2 (6 bases). Trimming removed 2 bases from V and 7 bases from J, with 14 bases in between. There are 15 residues in the CDR3. The germline CDR1 and CDR2 sequences are MDHEN and SYDVKM.

The CDR3 sequence is CASSLVSSLAGGPDTQYF. The CDR3, as DNA: TGTGCCAGCAGCTTGGTGTCCAGTCTAGCGGGAGGGCCAGATACGCAGTATTTT. This chain uses TRBV5-6 with TRBJ2-3, with 12 bases identical to TRBD2. The J segment lost 4 bases and the V segment lost 0 bases, leaving 9 bases of the junction unmatched. The CDR3 consists of 18 residues. Per germline, CDR1 SGHDT and CDR2 YYEEEE.

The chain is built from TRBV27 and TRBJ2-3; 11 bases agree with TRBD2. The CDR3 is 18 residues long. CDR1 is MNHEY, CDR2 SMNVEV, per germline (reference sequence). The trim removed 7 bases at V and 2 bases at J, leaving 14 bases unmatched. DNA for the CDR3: TGTGCCAGCACCGGGACACAACTAGCGGGAGTGCACACAGATACGCAGTATTTT. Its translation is CASTGTQLAGVHTDTQYF.

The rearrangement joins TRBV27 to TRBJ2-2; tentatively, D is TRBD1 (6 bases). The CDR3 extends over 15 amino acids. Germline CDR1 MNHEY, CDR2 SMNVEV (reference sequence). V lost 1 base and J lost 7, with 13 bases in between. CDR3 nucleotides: TGTGCCAGCAGTTTATTTGGGGGCGCGGGCGGGGAGCTGTTTTTT. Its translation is CASSLFGGAGGELFF.

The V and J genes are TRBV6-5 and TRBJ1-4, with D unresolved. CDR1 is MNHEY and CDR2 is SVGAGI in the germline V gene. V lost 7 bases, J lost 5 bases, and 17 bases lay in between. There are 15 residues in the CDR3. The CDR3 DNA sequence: TGTGCCAGCAACCTAGCCCCCGGGGTCAATGAAAAACTGTTTTTT. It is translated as CASNLAPGVNEKLFF.

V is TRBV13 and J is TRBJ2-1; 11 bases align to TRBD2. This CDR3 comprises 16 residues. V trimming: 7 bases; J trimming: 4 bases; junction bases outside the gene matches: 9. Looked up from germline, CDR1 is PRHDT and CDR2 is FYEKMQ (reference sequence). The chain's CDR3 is CASNEKGLAAYNEQFF. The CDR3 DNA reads TGTGCCAGCAACGAAAAGGGACTAGCGGCTTACAATGAGCAGTTCTTC.

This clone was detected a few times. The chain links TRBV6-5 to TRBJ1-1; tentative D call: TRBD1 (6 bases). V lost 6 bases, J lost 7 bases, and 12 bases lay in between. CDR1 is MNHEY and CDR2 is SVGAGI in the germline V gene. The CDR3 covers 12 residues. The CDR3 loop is CASSLTGSEAFF. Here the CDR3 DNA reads TGTGCCAGCAGCCTAACAGGGAGTGAAGCTTTCTTT.

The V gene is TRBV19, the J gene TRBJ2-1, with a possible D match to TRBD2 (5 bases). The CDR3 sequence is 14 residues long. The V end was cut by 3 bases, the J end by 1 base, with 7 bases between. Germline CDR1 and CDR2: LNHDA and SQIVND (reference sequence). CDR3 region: CASSILASYNEQFF. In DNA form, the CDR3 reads TGTGCCAGTAGTATCCTAGCTTCCTACAATGAGCAGTTCTTC.

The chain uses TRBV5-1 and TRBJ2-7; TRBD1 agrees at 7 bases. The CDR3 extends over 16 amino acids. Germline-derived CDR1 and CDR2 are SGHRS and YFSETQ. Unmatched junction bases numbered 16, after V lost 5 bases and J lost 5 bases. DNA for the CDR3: TGCGCCAGCAGTTCGCGTCCACAGGGGATAACGAACGAGCAGTACTTC. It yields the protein CASSSRPQGITNEQYF.